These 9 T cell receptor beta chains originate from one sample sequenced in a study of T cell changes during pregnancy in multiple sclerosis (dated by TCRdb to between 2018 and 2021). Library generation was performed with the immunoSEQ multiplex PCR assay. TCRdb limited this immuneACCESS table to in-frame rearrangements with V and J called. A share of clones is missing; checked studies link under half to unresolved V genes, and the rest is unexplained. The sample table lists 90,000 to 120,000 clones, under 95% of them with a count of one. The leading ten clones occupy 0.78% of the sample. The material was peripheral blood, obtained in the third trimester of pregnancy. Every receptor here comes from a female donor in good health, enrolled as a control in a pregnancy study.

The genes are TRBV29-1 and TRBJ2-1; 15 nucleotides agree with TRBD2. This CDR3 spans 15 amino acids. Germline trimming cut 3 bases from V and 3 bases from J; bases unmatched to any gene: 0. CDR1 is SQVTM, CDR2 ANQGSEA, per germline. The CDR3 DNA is TGCAGCGTTGAGGGACTAGCGGGGGGCTACAATGAGCAGTTCTTC. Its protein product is CSVEGLAGGYNEQFF.

The CDR3 loop is CASFRDRGNTEAFF. The CDR3, as DNA: TGTGCCAGTTTCCGGGACAGGGGAAACACTGAAGCTTTCTTT. The chain recombines TRBV19 with TRBJ1-1; 10 bases agree with TRBD1. CDR1 LNHDA and CDR2 SQIVND come from the germline V gene (reference sequence). V lost 8 bases and J lost 2; bases outside the gene matches: 5. The CDR3 extends over 14 amino acids.

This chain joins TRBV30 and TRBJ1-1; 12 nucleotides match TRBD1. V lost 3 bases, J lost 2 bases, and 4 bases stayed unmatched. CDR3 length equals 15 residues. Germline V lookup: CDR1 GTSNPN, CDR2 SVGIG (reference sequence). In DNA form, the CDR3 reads TGTGCCTGGAGGGGGGGACAGGGGGCTAACACTGAAGCTTTCTTT. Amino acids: CAWRGGQGANTEAFF.

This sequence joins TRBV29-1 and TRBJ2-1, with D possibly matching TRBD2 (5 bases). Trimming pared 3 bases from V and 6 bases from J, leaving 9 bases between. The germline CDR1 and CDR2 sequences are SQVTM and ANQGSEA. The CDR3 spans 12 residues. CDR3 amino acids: CSVEFGSNEQFF. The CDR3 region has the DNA TGCAGCGTTGAGTTTGGGAGCAATGAGCAGTTCTTC.

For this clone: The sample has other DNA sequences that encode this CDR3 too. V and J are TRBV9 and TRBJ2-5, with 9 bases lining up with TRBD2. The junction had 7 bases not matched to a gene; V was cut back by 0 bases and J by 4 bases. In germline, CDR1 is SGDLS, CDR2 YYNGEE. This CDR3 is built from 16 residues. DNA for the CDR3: TGTGCCAGCAGCGTAGGAGTAGCGGGGGTCGGAGAGACCCAGTACTTC. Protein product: CASSVGVAGVGETQYF.

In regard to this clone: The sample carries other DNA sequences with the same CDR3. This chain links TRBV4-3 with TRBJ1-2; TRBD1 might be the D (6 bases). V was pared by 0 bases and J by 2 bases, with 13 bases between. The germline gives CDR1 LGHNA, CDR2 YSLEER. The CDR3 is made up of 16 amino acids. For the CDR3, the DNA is TGCGCCAGCAGCCAAGAGGGGGCGGGGGCGAACTATGGCTACACCTTC. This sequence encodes CASSQEGAGANYGYTF.

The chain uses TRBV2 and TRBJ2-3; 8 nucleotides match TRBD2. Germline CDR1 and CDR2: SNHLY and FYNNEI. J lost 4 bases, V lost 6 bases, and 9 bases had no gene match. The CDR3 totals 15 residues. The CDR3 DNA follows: TGTGCCAGCAGCCCCGGGACTAGTAATCCAGATACGCAGTATTTT. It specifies CASSPGTSNPDTQYF.

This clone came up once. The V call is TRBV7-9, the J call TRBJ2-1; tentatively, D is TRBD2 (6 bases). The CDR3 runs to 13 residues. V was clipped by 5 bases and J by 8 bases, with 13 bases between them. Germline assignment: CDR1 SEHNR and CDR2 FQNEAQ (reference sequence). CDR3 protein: CASSGGSGDEQFF. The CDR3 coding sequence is TGTGCCAGCAGCGGGGGGTCCGGGGATGAGCAGTTCTTC. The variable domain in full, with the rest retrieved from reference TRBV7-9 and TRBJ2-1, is DTGVSQNPRHKITKRGQNVTFRCDPISEHNRLYWYRQTLGQGPEFLTYFQNEAQLEKSRLLSDRFSAERPKGSFSTLEIQRTEQGDSAMYLCASSGGSGDEQFFGPGTRLTVL.

CDR3 coding DNA: TGTGCTAGTGGGCCCCGGGGCGGGGGGATCAATCAGCCCCAGCATTTT. Its protein product is CASGPRGGGINQPQHF. This rearrangement joins TRBV12-5 to TRBJ1-5; possibly TRBD1 for D (5 bases). The germline V gene encodes CDR1 LGHNT and CDR2 FRNRAP. V was pared by 6 bases and J by 3 bases, with 18 bases between. The CDR3 contains 16 residues.